Shown below are 21 T cell receptor beta chains from a single sample sequenced in a study of control samples from healthy donors and cancer patients. The assay was immunoSEQ multiplex PCR, and TCRdb's table has in-frame clones only and misses some. The sample has 40,000 to 60,000 clones; 85% to 90% are singletons. The sequenced material came from PBMCs. The receptors come from a man over 45 with head and neck cancer.

This sequence joins TRBV3-1 (or the pseudogene TRBV3-2) and TRBJ1-1, with TRBD1 as a possible D gene (5 bases). Germline CDR1 LGHDT, CDR2 YNNKEL (reference sequence). V lost 0 bases to trimming and J lost 1 base, with 9 bases between them. This CDR3 region has 15 residues. Here the CDR3 reads CASSQDLGQNTEAFF. DNA for the CDR3: TGTGCCAGCAGCCAAGATTTAGGACAGAACACTGAAGCTTTCTTT.

The V gene is TRBV10-3, the J gene TRBJ2-5; the match to TRBD2 covers 7 bases. There are 20 residues in the CDR3. V shed 0 bases, J shed 0 bases, and the junction held 16 bases outside the gene matches. Germline-derived CDR1 and CDR2 are ENHRY and SYGVKD. The CDR3 here is CAISESYHRVGLEYQETQYF. The CDR3 DNA is TGTGCCATCAGTGAGTCTTACCATCGGGTTGGACTAGAGTACCAAGAGACCCAGTACTTC.

This rearrangement joins TRBV7-2 to TRBJ2-1, with D perhaps matching TRBD1 (6 bases). The CDR3 has 16 residues. Germline V gives CDR1 SGHTA, CDR2 FQGNSA. Trimming cost V 5 bases and J 6 bases, with 20 bases left between them. CDR3 residues: CASSVGGGALANEQFF. The DNA for the CDR3 is TGTGCCAGCAGCGTAGGTGGGGGCGCGTTGGCCAATGAGCAGTTCTTC.

This chain links TRBV7-3 with TRBJ2-1, with 7 bases that match TRBD2. This CDR3 spans 13 amino acids. Per germline, CDR1 SGHTA and CDR2 FQGTGA. V shed 5 bases and J 5 bases; nucleotides not matched to a gene: 3. The DNA for the CDR3 is TGTGCCAGCAGCACCGGGACTAACAATGAGCAGTTCTTC. Protein product: CASSTGTNNEQFF.

This sequence joins TRBV7-9 and TRBJ2-5; D possibly corresponds to TRBD2 (5 bases). The V and J ends lost 5 bases and 0 bases respectively, with 10 bases between them. Germline CDR1 and CDR2: SEHNR and FQNEAQ (reference sequence). This CDR3 contains 14 residues. CDR3 amino acids: CASSPTGYQETQYF. The CDR3 DNA sequence: TGTGCCAGCAGCCCGACGGGGTACCAAGAGACCCAGTACTTC. Variable domain in full (rest from reference TRBV7-9 and TRBJ2-5): DTGVSQNPRHKITKRGQNVTFRCDPISEHNRLYWYRQTLGQGPEFLTYFQNEAQLEKSRLLSDRFSAERPKGSFSTLEIQRTEQGDSAMYLCASSPTGYQETQYFGPGTRLLVL.

This chain connects TRBV4-1 to TRBJ2-1, with 7 bases lining up with TRBD2. There are 16 residues in the CDR3. With V trimmed by 0 bases and J by 3 bases, 5 bases remained unmatched. Looked up from germline, CDR1 is MGHRA and CDR2 is YSYEKL. CDR3 loop: CASSQDPAGVYNEQFF. The CDR3 bases are TGCGCCAGCAGCCAAGATCCCGCGGGAGTCTACAATGAGCAGTTCTTC.

CDR3 DNA: TGTGCCAGCATCGGGGGGGACAGGGAATGGAATGGCTACACCTTC. This codes for CASIGGDREWNGYTF. The chain employs TRBV7-9 and TRBJ1-2; 9 nucleotides line up with TRBD1. This CDR3 region has 15 residues. V shed 7 bases and J 6 bases; nucleotides not matched to a gene: 12. Per the germline V gene, CDR1 is SEHNR and CDR2 is FQNEAQ (reference sequence).

The chain combines TRBV7-2 with TRBJ2-3; TRBD1 agrees at 7 bases. V trimming: 2 bases; J trimming: 2 bases; junction bases outside the gene matches: 4. The CDR3 consists of 15 residues. Germline-derived CDR1 and CDR2 are SGHTA and FQGNSA. CDR3 in amino acids: CASSLRGLPTDTQYF. The CDR3 DNA reads as TGTGCCAGCAGCTTAAGGGGGCTACCCACAGATACGCAGTATTTT. The full variable domain, rest sourced from reference TRBV7-2 and TRBJ2-3, is GAGVSQSPSNKVTEKGKDVELRCDPISGHTALYWYRQSLGQGLEFLIYFQGNSAPDKSGLPSDRFSAERTGGSVSTLTIQRTQQEDSAVYLCASSLRGLPTDTQYFGPGTRLTVL.

This rearrangement joins TRBV11-2 to TRBJ2-5; tentative D call: TRBD1 (5 bases). Germline CDR1 and CDR2: SGHAT and FQNNGV. This CDR3 is built from 14 residues. Trimming cost V 5 bases and J 5 bases, with 15 bases left between them. The CDR3 loop is CASSVSRVRETQYF. DNA of the CDR3: TGTGCCAGCAGCGTCTCCAGGGTTCGGGAGACCCAGTACTTC.

The chain combines TRBV18 with TRBJ1-1; weak D call: TRBD1 (6 bases). The CDR3 is 15 residues long. Germline V gives CDR1 KGHSH, CDR2 LQKENI. V was pared by 5 bases and J by 0 bases, with 13 bases between. CDR3 region: CASSIGWGLNTEAFF. The CDR3 region has the DNA TGTGCCAGCTCAATTGGATGGGGGCTGAACACTGAAGCTTTCTTT.

At least ten counts were recorded for this clone. This chain links TRBV11-3 with TRBJ2-1; D remains ambiguous. In germline, CDR1 is SGHNT, CDR2 YENEEA. The CDR3 totals 16 residues. V shed 5 bases and J shed 6 bases, with 20 bases lying between them. CDR3 bases: TGTGCCAGCAGCACAAGAGGCATTGGCCCCTTCAATGAGCAGTTCTTC. The encoded protein is CASSTRGIGPFNEQFF.

The CDR3 loop is CASSHPWEGKETQYF. The CDR3 DNA reads TGTGCCAGCAGCCATCCTTGGGAGGGTAAAGAGACCCAGTACTTC. The chain has TRBV3-1 (or the pseudogene TRBV3-2) and TRBJ2-5; 7 nucleotides match TRBD2. The CDR3 consists of 15 residues. Germline V CDR1 and CDR2: LGHDT, YNNKEL (reference sequence). J was trimmed by 3 bases and V by 3 bases; bases with no gene match: 7.

The genes are TRBV7-2 and TRBJ2-1; D gene unclear. V shed 3 bases and J shed 6 bases, with 9 bases lying between them. CDR1 is SGHTA and CDR2 is FQGNSA in the germline V gene. This CDR3 comprises 13 residues. DNA for the CDR3: TGTGCCAGCAGCTTTAGCCAGCTCAATGAGCAGTTCTTC. Amino acids: CASSFSQLNEQFF.

This chain links TRBV19 with TRBJ1-1, with 9 positions matching TRBD1. The CDR3 extends over 15 amino acids. J lost 0 bases, V lost 7 bases, and 6 bases had no gene match. Germline CDR1 is LNHDA and CDR2 is SQIVND (reference sequence). This CDR3 is CASNTGGIMNTEAFF. DNA for the CDR3: TGTGCCAGTAATACAGGGGGCATTATGAACACTGAAGCTTTCTTT.

The gene calls are TRBV9 and TRBJ2-1; D possibly corresponds to TRBD1 (5 bases). CDR1 and CDR2 from the germline V gene are SGDLS and YYNGEE. The CDR3 sequence is 14 residues long. Trimming cost V 0 bases and J 5 bases, with 9 bases left between them. The CDR3 protein is CASSVVIGDNEQFF. The DNA for the CDR3 is TGTGCCAGCAGCGTAGTGATAGGGGACAATGAGCAGTTCTTC.

This clone was found once. CDR3 sequence (DNA): TGTGCCAGCAGGCACCCGGGACAGGGCCATGGCTACACCTTC. This sequence encodes CASRHPGQGHGYTF. The V call is TRBV27, the J call TRBJ1-2; 9 nucleotides align to TRBD1. CDR1 is MNHEY, CDR2 SMNVEV, per germline (reference sequence). The junction had 8 bases not matched to a gene; V was cut back by 6 bases and J by 6 bases. There are 14 residues in the CDR3.

J is TRBJ1-1 and V is TRBV6-1; TRBD1 might be the D (5 bases). The CDR3 runs to 11 residues. Germline CDR1 is MNHNS and CDR2 is SASEGT. Here the CDR3 reads CASTANTEAFF. In nucleotides, the CDR3 is TGTGCGTCGACAGCTAACACTGAAGCTTTCTTT.

This clone has a single count. The rearrangement links TRBV29-1 to TRBJ2-1; 8 bases align to TRBD2. V shed 4 bases and J 11 bases; nucleotides not matched to a gene: 10. Germline lookup yields CDR1 SQVTM and CDR2 ANQGSEA. The CDR3 length is 13 residues. The CDR3 region is CSVATSVFFQQFF. Written as DNA, the CDR3 is TGCAGCGTTGCGACTAGCGTTTTTTTTCAGCAGTTCTTC.

The chain recombines TRBV11-1 with TRBJ2-7, with TRBD1 matching over 8 bases. The germline CDR1 and CDR2 sequences are SGHAT and FQDESV (reference sequence). V trimming: 5 bases; J trimming: 2 bases; junction bases outside the gene matches: 5. CDR3 length: 14 residues. CDR3 amino acids: CASSQRGQAYEQYF. The CDR3 DNA reads TGTGCCAGCAGCCAAAGGGGACAGGCCTACGAGCAGTACTTC. Combining the CDR3 with reference TRBV11-1 and TRBJ2-7 gives the whole variable domain EAEVAQSPRYKITEKSQAVAFWCDPISGHATLYWYRQILGQGPELLVQFQDESVVDDSQLPKDRFSAERLKGVDSTLKIQPAELGDSAMYLCASSQRGQAYEQYFGPGTRLTVT.

The J gene is TRBJ2-7, the V gene TRBV27; the D is unclear. Germline CDR1 is MNHEY and CDR2 is SMNVEV (reference sequence). The CDR3 totals 15 residues. V lost 0 bases to trimming and J lost 3 bases, with 12 bases between them. CDR3 residues: CASSLSPGNIYEQYF. The DNA of the CDR3 is TGTGCCAGCAGTTTATCCCCAGGTAATATCTACGAGCAGTACTTC.

The chain is built from TRBV7-9 and TRBJ1-4; 8 bases agree with TRBD1. This CDR3 has 14 amino acids. V lost 5 bases and J lost 4; bases outside the gene matches: 3. The germline V gene has CDR1 SEHNR and CDR2 FQNEAQ (reference sequence). The CDR3 loop is CASSQGAVNEKLFF. DNA for the CDR3: TGTGCCAGCAGCCAGGGGGCGGTTAATGAAAAACTGTTTTTT.